This TCR beta chain comes out of a study of T cells after yellow fever vaccination. This clonotype was seen many times. TCRdb itself ran the 5' RACE reads through MiXCR, one entry per CDR3 protein. This table holds some 340,000 distinct CDR3 sequences, about 10% found once. Germline assignment: CDR1 SGDLS and CDR2 YYNGEE. This CDR3 spans 13 amino acids. V lost 0 bases, J lost 5 bases, and 5 bases lay in between. The chain employs TRBV9 and TRBJ2-2; D uncertain. The sample was CD4+ T cells sorted from PBMCs, taken 45 days after the yellow fever booster vaccination. The sequence came from a man aged 18 to 30 who received the YFV17D yellow fever vaccine. The CDR3 DNA sequence: TGTGCCAGCAGCGTAGTAGGAACCGGGGAGCTGTTTTTT. Its translation: CASSVVGTGELFF.